This paragraph covers one TCR beta chain sequence. The CDR3 loop spans 17 amino acids. Germline V gives CDR1 SGHRS, CDR2 YFSETQ. Germline trimming cut 2 bases from V and 4 bases from J; bases unmatched to any gene: 10. TCRbeta library construction was performed incorporating unique molecular identifiers. TCRdb independently ran MiXCR on the PCR reads; one entry per CDR3 protein. This repertoire shows over 550,000 distinct CDR3 sequences, 8% to 11% found once; its top ten account for less than 5%. This sample is drawn from a study of T-cell reconstitution after alpha-beta-depleted transplantation in children.

The TCR was taken from a human donor who donated a stem cell graft to a child with acute myeloid leukemia. This specimen consisted of PBMCs from the stem cell graft donor, obtained from the stem cell graft. The chain uses TRBV5-1 and TRBJ2-5, with 11 bases that match TRBD1. CDR3 region: CASSLVGTGGFPETQYF. In nucleotides, the CDR3 is TGCGCCAGCAGCTTAGTTGGGACAGGGGGATTTCCAGAGACCCAGTACTTC.